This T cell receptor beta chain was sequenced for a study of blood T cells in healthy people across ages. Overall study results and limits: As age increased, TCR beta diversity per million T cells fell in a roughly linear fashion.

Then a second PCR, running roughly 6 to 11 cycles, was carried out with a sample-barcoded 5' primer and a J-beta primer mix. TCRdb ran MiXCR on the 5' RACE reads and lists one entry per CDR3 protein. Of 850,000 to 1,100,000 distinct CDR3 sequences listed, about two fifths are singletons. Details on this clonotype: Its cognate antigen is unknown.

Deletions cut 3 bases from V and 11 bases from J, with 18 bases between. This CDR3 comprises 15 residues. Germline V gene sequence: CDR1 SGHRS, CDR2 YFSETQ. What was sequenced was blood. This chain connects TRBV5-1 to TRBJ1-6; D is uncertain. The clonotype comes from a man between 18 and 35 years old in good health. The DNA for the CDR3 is TGCGCCAGCAGCTCAGTAGGGCTTGGAAATCCACCCCTCCACTTT. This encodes CASSSVGLGNPPLHF.